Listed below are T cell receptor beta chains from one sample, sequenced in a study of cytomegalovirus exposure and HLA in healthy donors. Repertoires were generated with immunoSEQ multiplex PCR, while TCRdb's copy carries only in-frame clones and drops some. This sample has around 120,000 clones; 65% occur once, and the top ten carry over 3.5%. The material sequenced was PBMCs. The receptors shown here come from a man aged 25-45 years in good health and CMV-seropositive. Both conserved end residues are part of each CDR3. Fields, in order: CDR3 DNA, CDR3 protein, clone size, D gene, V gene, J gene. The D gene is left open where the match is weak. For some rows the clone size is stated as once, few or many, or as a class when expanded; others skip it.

DNA: TGTGCCAGCCGGACGGATATAGGGGCGCCCCAGCATTTT
CDR3: CASRTDIGAPQHF
size: .
D: .
V: TRBV6-6
J: TRBJ1-5

DNA: TGTGCCAGCCTCTGCCCCGGTAGGGGAGAGACCCAGTACTTC
CDR3: CASLCPGRGETQYF
size: .
D: .
V: TRBV6-1
J: TRBJ2-5

DNA: TGTGCCAGCATCGGGGGTACGACAACTAATGAAAAACTGTTTTTT
CDR3: CASIGGTTTNEKLFF
size: .
D: .
V: TRBV2
J: TRBJ1-4

DNA: TGTGCCAGCAGCTTAGCCGATGGGGCCGAATCCTACGAGCAGTACTTC
CDR3: CASSLADGAESYEQYF
size: .
D: .
V: TRBV7-6
J: TRBJ2-7

DNA: TGTGCCGCAGAGGAGGGGACCTATAGCAATCAGCCCCAGCATTTT
CDR3: CAAEEGTYSNQPQHF
size: .
D: .
V: TRBV6-1
J: TRBJ1-5

DNA: TGTGCCAGTAGTCTCGTAGCGGGGGTACACAATGAGCAGTTCTTC
CDR3: CASSLVAGVHNEQFF
size: .
D: TRBD2
V: TRBV19
J: TRBJ2-1

DNA: TGTGCCAGCAGCTTCCAAGGACAGACCCTCTACAATGAGCAGTTCTTC
CDR3: CASSFQGQTLYNEQFF
size: .
D: .
V: TRBV7-2
J: TRBJ2-1

DNA: TGTGCCAGCAACCCGGGACAGGGTAATGAAAAACTGTTTTTT
CDR3: CASNPGQGNEKLFF
size: .
D: TRBD1
V: TRBV6-5
J: TRBJ1-4

DNA: TGTGCCAGCAGCCGAAACAGGGGGACTAATGAAAAACTGTTTTTT
CDR3: CASSRNRGTNEKLFF
size: .
D: TRBD1
V: TRBV7-2
J: TRBJ1-4

DNA: TGTGCCAGCAGGTGGGACGTCCGGGGGTCACCCCTCCACTTT
CDR3: CASRWDVRGSPLHF
size: .
D: .
V: TRBV27
J: TRBJ1-6

DNA: TGTGCCAGCAGTGGCCGAGGGGGCGCAAACTATGGCTACACCTTC
CDR3: CASSGRGGANYGYTF
size: few
D: TRBD1
V: TRBV6-5
J: TRBJ1-2

DNA: TGTGCCAGCCGTAGAGGGCGGAACACTGAAGCTTTCTTT
CDR3: CASRRGRNTEAFF
size: few
D: .
V: TRBV6-5
J: TRBJ1-1

DNA: TGTGCCAGCAGCGCGGGGACTAGCGGGGGCGGGGAGACCCAGTACTTC
CDR3: CASSAGTSGGGETQYF
size: .
D: TRBD2
V: TRBV9
J: TRBJ2-5

DNA: TGCGCCAGCATTGTAGCGGGGGGTAGTACAGATACGCAGTATTTT
CDR3: CASIVAGGSTDTQYF
size: .
D: TRBD2
V: TRBV10-2
J: TRBJ2-3

DNA: TGCAGCGTTGAAGAAGGGACAGGGTTCACAACTGGGCCCGCTGAAGCTTTCTTT
CDR3: CSVEEGTGFTTGPAEAFF
size: .
D: TRBD1
V: TRBV29-1
J: TRBJ1-1

DNA: TGCGCCAGCAGCTCCCAGGGACAGGGCGAAGAAAAACTGTTTTTT
CDR3: CASSSQGQGEEKLFF
size: few
D: TRBD1
V: TRBV5-1
J: TRBJ1-4

DNA: TGTGCCAGCAGCCCCCCAGGCAGTAAGGACACTGAAGCTTTCTTT
CDR3: CASSPPGSKDTEAFF
size: .
D: .
V: TRBV11-2
J: TRBJ1-1

DNA: TGCAGCGCTTGGACAGGGGGCGGGGTGGGCACTGAAGCTTTCTTT
CDR3: CSAWTGGGVGTEAFF
size: few
D: TRBD1
V: TRBV29-1
J: TRBJ1-1

DNA: TGTGCCAGTAGTATCGGGACTACCTTCCTCCACTTT
CDR3: CASSIGTTFLHF
size: .
D: .
V: TRBV19
J: TRBJ1-6

DNA: TGTGCCAGCAGCTTAGGGTTTTGGGGGGAATCTGGAAACACCATATATTTT
CDR3: CASSLGFWGESGNTIYF
size: .
D: .
V: TRBV7-9
J: TRBJ1-3

DNA: TGTGCCAGCAGCTTGTCTATCGGACTATCCTACGAGCAGTACTTC
CDR3: CASSLSIGLSYEQYF
size: .
D: .
V: TRBV5-6
J: TRBJ2-7

DNA: TGTGCCAGCAGTTACACTAGCGGGGGGCCAGATACGCAGTATTTT
CDR3: CASSYTSGGPDTQYF
size: .
D: TRBD2
V: TRBV6-5
J: TRBJ2-3

DNA: TGTGCCAGCAGCTTTCAGGGGGCAAAGGGCTACACCTTC
CDR3: CASSFQGAKGYTF
size: few
D: TRBD1
V: TRBV5-6
J: TRBJ1-2

DNA: TGTGCCAGCAGGTACCGACAGGGGGAGACCCAGTACTTC
CDR3: CASRYRQGETQYF
size: few
D: TRBD1
V: TRBV11-3
J: TRBJ2-5

DNA: TGTGCCAGCAGCAACGACAGGGTGGGCACGGGGGGCTACACCTTC
CDR3: CASSNDRVGTGGYTF
size: .
D: TRBD1
V: TRBV7-3
J: TRBJ1-2